This TCR beta chain is drawn from a study of identical twins. The length of the CDR3 is 12 residues. V was pared by 3 bases and J by 8 bases, with 8 bases between. Germline V CDR1 and CDR2: ENHRY, SYGVKD. This clonotype has just a few counts. Its antigen is unidentified. Findings and limits, study-wide: Excess sharing by twins proved weaker in beta out-of-frame sequences.

Template switching supplied a universal primer site; unique molecular identifiers were carried on the cDNA. One entry per CDR3 protein, called by TCRdb with MiXCR from the 5' RACE reads. The sample consists of hundreds of thousands of distinct CDR3 sequences, around 20% of them appearing once. This same sample was also taken into another study, of T cells expressing NK-cell markers.

Sequencing input: PBMCs. The rearrangement joins TRBV10-3 to TRBJ2-1; D uncertain. The receptor was derived from a woman between 18 and 30 years old in good health. Here the CDR3 DNA reads TGTGCCATCAGTGAACGGAGCTATGAGCAGTTCTTC. Protein product: CAISERSYEQFF.